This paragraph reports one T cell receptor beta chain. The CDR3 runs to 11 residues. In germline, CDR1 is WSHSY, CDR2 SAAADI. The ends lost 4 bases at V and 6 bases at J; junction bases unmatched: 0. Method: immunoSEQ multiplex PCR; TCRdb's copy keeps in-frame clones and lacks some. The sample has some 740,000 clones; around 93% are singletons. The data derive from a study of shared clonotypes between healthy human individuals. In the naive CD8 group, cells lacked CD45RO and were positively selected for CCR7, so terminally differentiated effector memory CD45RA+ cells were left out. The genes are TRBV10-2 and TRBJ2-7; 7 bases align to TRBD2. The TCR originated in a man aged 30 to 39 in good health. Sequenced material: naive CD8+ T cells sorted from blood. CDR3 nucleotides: TGCGCCAGCAGTGGGGGGGGCGAGCAGTACTTC. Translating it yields CASSGGGEQYF.